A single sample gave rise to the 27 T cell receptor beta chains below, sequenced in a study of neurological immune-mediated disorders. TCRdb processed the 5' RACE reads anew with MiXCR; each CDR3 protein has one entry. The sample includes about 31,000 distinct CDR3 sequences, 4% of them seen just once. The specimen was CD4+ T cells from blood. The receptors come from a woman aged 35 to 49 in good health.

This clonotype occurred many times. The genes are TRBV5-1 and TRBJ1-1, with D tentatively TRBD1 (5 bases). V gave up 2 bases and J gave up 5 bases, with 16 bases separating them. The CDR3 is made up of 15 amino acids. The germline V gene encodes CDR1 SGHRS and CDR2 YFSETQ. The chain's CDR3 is CASSFPGRSGTEAFF. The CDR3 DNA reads TGCGCCAGCAGCTTCCCAGGGCGGTCGGGGACTGAAGCTTTCTTT.

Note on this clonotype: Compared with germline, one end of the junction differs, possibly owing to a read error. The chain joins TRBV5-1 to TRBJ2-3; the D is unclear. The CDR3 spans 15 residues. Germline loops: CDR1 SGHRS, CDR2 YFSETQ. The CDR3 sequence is CSSSLLSSSTDTQYF. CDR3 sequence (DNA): TGCTCCAGCAGCTTACTATCGTCTAGCACAGATACGCAGTATTTT.

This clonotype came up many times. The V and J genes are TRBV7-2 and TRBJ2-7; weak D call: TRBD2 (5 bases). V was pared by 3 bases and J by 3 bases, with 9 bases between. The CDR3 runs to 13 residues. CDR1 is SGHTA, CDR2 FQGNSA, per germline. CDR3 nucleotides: TGTGCCAGCAGCTTGGCCGGGGACTACGAGCAGTACTTC. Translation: CASSLAGDYEQYF.

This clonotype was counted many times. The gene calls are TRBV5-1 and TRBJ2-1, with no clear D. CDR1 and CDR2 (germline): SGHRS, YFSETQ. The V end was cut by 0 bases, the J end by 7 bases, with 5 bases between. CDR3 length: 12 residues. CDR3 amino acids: CASSLVENEQFF. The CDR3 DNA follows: TGCGCCAGCAGCTTGGTGGAGAATGAGCAGTTCTTC.

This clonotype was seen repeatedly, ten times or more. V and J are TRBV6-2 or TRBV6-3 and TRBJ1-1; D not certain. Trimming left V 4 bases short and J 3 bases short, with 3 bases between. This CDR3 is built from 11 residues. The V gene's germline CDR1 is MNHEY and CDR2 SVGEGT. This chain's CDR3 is CASSWDTEAFF. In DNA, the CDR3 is TGTGCCAGCAGTTGGGACACTGAAGCTTTCTTT.

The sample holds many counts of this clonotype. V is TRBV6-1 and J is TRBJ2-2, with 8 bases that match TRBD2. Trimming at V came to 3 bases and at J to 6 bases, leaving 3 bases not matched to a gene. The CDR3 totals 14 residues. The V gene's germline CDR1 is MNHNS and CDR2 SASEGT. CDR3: CASSDSLAAGELFF. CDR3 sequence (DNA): TGTGCCAGCAGTGATTCACTAGCGGCCGGGGAGCTGTTTTTT.

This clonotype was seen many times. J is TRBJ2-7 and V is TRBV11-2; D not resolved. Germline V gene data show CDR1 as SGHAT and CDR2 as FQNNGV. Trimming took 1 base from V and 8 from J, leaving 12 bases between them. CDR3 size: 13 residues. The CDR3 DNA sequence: TGTGCCAGCAGCTTAGGGTGGGTCGCCCAGCAGTACTTC. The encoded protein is CASSLGWVAQQYF.

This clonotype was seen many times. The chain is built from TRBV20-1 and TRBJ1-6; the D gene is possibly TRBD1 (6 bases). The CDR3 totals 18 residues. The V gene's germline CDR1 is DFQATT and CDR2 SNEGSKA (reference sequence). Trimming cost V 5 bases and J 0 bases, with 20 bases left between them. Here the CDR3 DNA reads TGCAGTGCTGGGGGGGCGGCAGGCATTAGCTCCTATAATTCACCCCTCCACTTT. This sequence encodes CSAGGAAGISSYNSPLHF.

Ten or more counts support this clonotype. CDR3 residues: CASRAGGVAGRSDTQYF. DNA of the CDR3: TGTGCCAGCAGGGCTGGAGGGGTAGCGGGGAGATCAGATACGCAGTATTTT. V is TRBV5-4 and J is TRBJ2-3, with 8 bases lining up with TRBD2. The CDR3 has 17 residues. Germline V gene sequence: CDR1 SGHNT, CDR2 YYREEE (reference sequence). Trimming removed 5 bases from V and 4 bases from J; junction bases left unmatched: 15.

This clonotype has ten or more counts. CDR3 DNA: TGCGCCAGCAGCTTAGACCCGCCGGGGGATGAGCAGTTCTTC. It codes for CASSLDPPGDEQFF. The chain employs TRBV5-1 and TRBJ2-1; D is perhaps TRBD2 (6 bases). In germline, CDR1 is SGHRS, CDR2 YFSETQ. The germline V and J ends were trimmed by 2 bases and 8 bases, with 14 bases remaining between them. The CDR3 is 14 amino acids.

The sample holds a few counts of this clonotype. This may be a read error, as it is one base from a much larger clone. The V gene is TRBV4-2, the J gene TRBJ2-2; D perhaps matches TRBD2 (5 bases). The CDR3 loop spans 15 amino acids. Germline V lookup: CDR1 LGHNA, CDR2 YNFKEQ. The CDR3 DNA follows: TGTGTCAGCACCCCGGACTCTGCGAACACCGGGGAGCTGTTTTTT. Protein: CVSTPDSANTGELFF.

The CDR3 bases are TGCATTGCCCGGAAGGGAGCAGATACGCAGTATTTT. It is translated as CIARKGADTQYF. The chain has TRBV20-1 and TRBJ2-3, with D possibly being TRBD2 (5 bases). CDR3 length: 12 residues. Germline V gene data show CDR1 as DFQATT and CDR2 as SNEGSKA (reference sequence).

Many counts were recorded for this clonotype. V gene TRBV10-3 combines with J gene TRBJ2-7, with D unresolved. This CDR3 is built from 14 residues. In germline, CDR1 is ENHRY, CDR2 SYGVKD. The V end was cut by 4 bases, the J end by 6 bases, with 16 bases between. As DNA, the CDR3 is TGTGCCATCAGTGGGGTAGGCAGGCTTTCCGAGCAGTACTTC. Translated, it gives CAISGVGRLSEQYF.

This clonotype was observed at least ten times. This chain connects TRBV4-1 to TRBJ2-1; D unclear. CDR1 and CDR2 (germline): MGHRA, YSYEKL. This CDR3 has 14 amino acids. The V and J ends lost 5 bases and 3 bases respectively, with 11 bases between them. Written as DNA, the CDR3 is TGCGCCAGCAGCGGGCTAGTCAACTACAATGAGCAGTTCTTC. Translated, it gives CASSGLVNYNEQFF.

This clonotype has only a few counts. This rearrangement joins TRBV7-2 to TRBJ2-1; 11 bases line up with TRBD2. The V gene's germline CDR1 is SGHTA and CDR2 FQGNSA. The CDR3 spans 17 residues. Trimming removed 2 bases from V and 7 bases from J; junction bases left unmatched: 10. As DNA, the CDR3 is TGTGCCAGCAGCTTACGGGTAGCGGGGGGGCCGTCGAATGAGCAGTTCTTC. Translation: CASSLRVAGGPSNEQFF. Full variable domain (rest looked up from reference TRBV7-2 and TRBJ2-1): GAGVSQSPSNKVTEKGKDVELRCDPISGHTALYWYRQSLGQGLEFLIYFQGNSAPDKSGLPSDRFSAERTGGSVSTLTIQRTQQEDSAVYLCASSLRVAGGPSNEQFFGPGTRLTVL.

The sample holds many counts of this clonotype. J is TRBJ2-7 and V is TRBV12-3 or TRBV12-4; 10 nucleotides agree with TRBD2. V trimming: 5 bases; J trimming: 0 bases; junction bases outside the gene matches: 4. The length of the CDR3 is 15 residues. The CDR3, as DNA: TGTGCCAGCAGTGAGGGACTAGCGCGCTCCTACGAGCAGTACTTC. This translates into CASSEGLARSYEQYF.

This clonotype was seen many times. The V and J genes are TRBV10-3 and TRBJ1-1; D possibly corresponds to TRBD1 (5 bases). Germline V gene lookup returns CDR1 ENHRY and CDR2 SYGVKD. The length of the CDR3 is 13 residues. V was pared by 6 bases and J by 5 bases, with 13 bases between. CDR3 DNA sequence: TGTGCCATCAGCCCTCTGGGGGATACTGAAGCTTTCTTT. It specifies CAISPLGDTEAFF.

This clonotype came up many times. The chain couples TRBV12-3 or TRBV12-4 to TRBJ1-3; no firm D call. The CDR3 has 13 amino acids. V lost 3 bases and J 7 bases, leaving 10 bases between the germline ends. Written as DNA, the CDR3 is TGTGCCAGCAGTTTTTCGGCGGGCAACACCATATATTTT. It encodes CASSFSAGNTIYF.

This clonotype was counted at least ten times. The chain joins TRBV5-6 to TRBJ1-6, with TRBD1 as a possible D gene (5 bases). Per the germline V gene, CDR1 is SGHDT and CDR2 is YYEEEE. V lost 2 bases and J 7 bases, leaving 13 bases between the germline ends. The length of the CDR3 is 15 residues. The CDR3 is CASSLTGGANSPLHF. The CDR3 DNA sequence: TGTGCCAGCAGCTTAACAGGCGGGGCGAATTCACCCCTCCACTTT.

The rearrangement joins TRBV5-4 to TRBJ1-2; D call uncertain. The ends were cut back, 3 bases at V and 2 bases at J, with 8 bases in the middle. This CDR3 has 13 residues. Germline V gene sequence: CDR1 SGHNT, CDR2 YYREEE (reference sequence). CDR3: CASSSRANYGYTF. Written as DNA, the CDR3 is TGTGCCAGCAGCTCCCGGGCCAACTATGGCTACACCTTC.

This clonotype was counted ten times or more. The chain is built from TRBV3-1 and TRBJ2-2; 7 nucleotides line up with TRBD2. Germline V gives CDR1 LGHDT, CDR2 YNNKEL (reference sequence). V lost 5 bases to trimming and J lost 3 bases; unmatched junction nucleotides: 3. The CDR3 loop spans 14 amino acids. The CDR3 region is CASSGGGYTGELFF. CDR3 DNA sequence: TGTGCCAGCAGCGGGGGGGGTTACACCGGGGAGCTGTTTTTT.

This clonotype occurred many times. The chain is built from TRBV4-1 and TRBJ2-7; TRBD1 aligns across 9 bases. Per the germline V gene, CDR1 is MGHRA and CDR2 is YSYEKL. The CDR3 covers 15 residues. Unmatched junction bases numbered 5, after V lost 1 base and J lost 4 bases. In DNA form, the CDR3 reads TGCGCCAGCAGCCAAGGGGGGACAGGGACGTACGAGCAGTACTTC. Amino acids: CASSQGGTGTYEQYF.

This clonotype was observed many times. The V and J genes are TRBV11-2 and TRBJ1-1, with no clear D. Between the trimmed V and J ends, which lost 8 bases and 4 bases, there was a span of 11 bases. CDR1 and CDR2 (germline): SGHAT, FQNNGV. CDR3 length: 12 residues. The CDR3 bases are TGTGCCAGCGCCTCTTTCCCCACTGAAGCTTTCTTT. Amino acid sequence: CASASFPTEAFF.

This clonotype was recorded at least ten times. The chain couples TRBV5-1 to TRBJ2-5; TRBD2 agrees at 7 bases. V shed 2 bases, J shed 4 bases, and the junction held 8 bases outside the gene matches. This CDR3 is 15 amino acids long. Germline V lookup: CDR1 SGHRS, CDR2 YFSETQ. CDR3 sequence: CASSLLRELGETQYF. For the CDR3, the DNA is TGCGCCAGCAGCTTATTGCGGGAGTTGGGAGAGACCCAGTACTTC. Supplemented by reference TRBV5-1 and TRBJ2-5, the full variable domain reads KAGVTQTPRYLIKTRGQQVTLSCSPISGHRSVSWYQQTPGQGLQFLFEYFSETQRNKGNFPGRFSGRQFSNSRSEMNVSTLELGDSALYLCASSLLRELGETQYFGPGTRLLVL.

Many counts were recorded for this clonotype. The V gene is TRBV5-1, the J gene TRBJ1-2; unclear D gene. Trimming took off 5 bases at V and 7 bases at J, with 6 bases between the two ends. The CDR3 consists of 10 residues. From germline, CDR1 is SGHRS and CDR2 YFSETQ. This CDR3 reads CASRGIGYTF. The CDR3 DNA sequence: TGCGCCAGCAGGGGAATTGGCTACACCTTC.

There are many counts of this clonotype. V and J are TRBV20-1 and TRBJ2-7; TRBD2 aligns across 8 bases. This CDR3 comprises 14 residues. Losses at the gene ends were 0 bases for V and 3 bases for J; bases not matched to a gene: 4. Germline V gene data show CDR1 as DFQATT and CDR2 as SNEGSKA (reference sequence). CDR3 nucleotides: TGCAGTGCTAGAGATTACGCGGGAGGCTACGAGCAGTACTTC. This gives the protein CSARDYAGGYEQYF.

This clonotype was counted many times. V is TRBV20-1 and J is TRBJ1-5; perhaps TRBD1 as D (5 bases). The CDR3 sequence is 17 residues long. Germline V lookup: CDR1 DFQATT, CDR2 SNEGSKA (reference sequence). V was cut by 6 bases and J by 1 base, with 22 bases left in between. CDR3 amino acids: CSALTVGHKNSNQPQHF. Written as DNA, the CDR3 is TGCAGTGCGCTGACAGTGGGGCATAAGAACAGCAATCAGCCCCAGCATTTT.